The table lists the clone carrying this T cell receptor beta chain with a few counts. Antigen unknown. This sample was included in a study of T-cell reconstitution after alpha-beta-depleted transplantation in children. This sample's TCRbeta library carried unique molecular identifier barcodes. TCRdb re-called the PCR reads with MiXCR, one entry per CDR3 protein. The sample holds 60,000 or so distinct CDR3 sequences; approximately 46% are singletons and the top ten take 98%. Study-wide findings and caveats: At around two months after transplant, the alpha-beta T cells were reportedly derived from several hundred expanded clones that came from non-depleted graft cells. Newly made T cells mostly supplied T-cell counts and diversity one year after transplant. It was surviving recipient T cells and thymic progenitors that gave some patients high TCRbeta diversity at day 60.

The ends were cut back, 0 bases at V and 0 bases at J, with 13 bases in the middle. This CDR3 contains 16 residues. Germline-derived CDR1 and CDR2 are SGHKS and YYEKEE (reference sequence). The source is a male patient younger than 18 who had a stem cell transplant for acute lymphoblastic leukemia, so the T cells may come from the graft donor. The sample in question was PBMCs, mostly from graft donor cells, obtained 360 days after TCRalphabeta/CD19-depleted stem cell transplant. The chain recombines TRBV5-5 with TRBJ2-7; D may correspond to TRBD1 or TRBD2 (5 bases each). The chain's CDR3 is CASSLGWDASSYEQYF. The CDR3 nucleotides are TGTGCCAGCAGCTTGGGATGGGACGCCAGCTCCTACGAGCAGTACTTC.